The 24 T cell receptor beta chains listed next were all sequenced from one sample in a study of identical twins. TCRdb reanalysed the 5' RACE reads using MiXCR and keeps one entry per CDR3 protein. The sample has some 500,000 distinct CDR3 sequences; more than 13% are singletons. The data were also submitted as part of a second study, on yellow fever vaccine responses in identical twins.

Sequenced sample: CD4+ T cells sorted from blood. These receptors all stem from a woman younger than 30 in good health.

In this sample, this clonotype turned up a few times. J is TRBJ2-5 and V is TRBV20-1; possible D gene TRBD1, 6 bases. The germline gives CDR1 DFQATT, CDR2 SNEGSKA (reference sequence). Trimming shortened V by 6 bases and J by 4 bases, and 18 bases separated the two germline ends. The CDR3 spans 14 residues. The CDR3 here is CSAAMGTIRETQYF. The CDR3 nucleotides are TGCAGTGCCGCGATGGGGACAATTAGAGAGACCCAGTACTTC.

In its sample, this clonotype was seen a few times. The rearrangement uses TRBV2 and TRBJ2-7, with TRBD1 as a possible D gene (6 bases). This CDR3 has 13 amino acids. CDR1 is SNHLY, CDR2 FYNNEI, per germline. The V end was cut by 7 bases, the J end by 0 bases, with 10 bases between. The CDR3 reads CASTTGTSYEQYF. The CDR3 coding sequence is TGTGCCAGCACTACAGGGACCTCCTACGAGCAGTACTTC. Using reference TRBV2 and TRBJ2-7 for the parts outside the CDR3, the full variable domain is EPEVTQTPSHQVTQMGQEVILRCVPISNHLYFYWYRQILGQKVEFLVSFYNNEISEKSEIFDDQFSVERPDGSNFTLKIRSTKLEDSAMYFCASTTGTSYEQYFGPGTRLTVT.

This clonotype was seen a handful of times. The CDR3 spells CASSQVGRRNEQFF. The CDR3 DNA reads as TGTGCCAGCAGCCAAGTAGGCCGCCGCAATGAGCAGTTCTTC. V gene TRBV3-1 combines with J gene TRBJ2-1; D remains ambiguous. CDR1 is LGHDT, CDR2 YNNKEL, per germline (reference sequence). The CDR3 is 14 amino acids. The germline V and J ends were trimmed by 1 base and 6 bases, with 10 bases remaining between them.

With respect to this clonotype: A much larger clone is a single base away; this may be a read error. This chain connects TRBV2 to TRBJ2-7, with 9 bases fitting TRBD1. V was clipped by 6 bases and J by 2 bases; unmatched bases: 8. The length of the CDR3 is 15 residues. The germline V gene encodes CDR1 SNHLY and CDR2 FYNNEI. CDR3 amino acids: CASSSAGTGPYEQYF. CDR3 in DNA: TGTGCCAGCAGCTCCGCCGGGACAGGGCCCTACGAGCAGTACTTC.

V gene TRBV28 combines with J gene TRBJ2-1; 8 bases are shared with TRBD1. The CDR3 is made up of 15 amino acids. Per germline, CDR1 MDHEN and CDR2 SYDVKM. The V segment lost 4 bases and the J segment 5 bases; nucleotides outside the gene matches: 7. CDR3 sequence (DNA): TGTGCCAGCAGTTCAGGGACAGGACGGAACAATGAGCAGTTCTTC. This codes for CASSSGTGRNNEQFF.

The chain links TRBV6-2 or TRBV6-3 to TRBJ1-5; D is ambiguous. The V end lost 6 bases, the J end lost 3 bases, and 12 bases lay between the germline ends. The germline CDR1 and CDR2 sequences are MNHEY and SVGEGT. There are 14 residues in the CDR3. CDR3 bases: TGTGCCAGCAGGGCCCGACCCTCCAATCAGCCCCAGCATTTT. It codes for CASRARPSNQPQHF.

The chain has TRBV6-1 and TRBJ2-7; D is undetermined. The CDR3 has 15 residues. V was shortened by 4 bases and J by 2 bases, with 15 bases between the two germline ends. Germline V CDR1 and CDR2: MNHNS, SASEGT. The CDR3 protein is CASSGLQLTAYEQYF. In nucleotides, the CDR3 is TGTGCCAGCAGTGGGCTACAGCTAACCGCCTACGAGCAGTACTTC.

The rearrangement joins TRBV5-8 to TRBJ2-4; unclear D gene. With 7 bases removed from V and 4 bases from J, the gap between germline ends came to 12 bases. The length of the CDR3 is 13 residues. The V gene's germline CDR1 is SGHTS and CDR2 YDEGEE. CDR3 nucleotides: TGTGCCAGCGGCCCCGACCGGAAAAACATTCAGTACTTC. Its translation: CASGPDRKNIQYF.

The chain carries TRBV10-1 and TRBJ2-1; perhaps D is TRBD1 or TRBD2 (6 bases each). V was shortened by 8 bases and J by 6 bases, with 23 bases between the two germline ends. Germline V CDR1 and CDR2: WNHNN, SYGVQD (reference sequence). This CDR3 has 16 residues. CDR3 DNA: TGCGCCAGCTCCCAAAGACCGTGGGGGGCGGGCAATGAGCAGTTCTTC. Protein sequence: CASSQRPWGAGNEQFF.

The chain joins TRBV28 to TRBJ2-7; D unclear. Germline CDR1 MDHEN, CDR2 SYDVKM. Between the trimmed V and J ends, which lost 2 bases and 3 bases, there was a span of 11 bases. The CDR3 runs to 14 residues. CDR3 nucleotide sequence: TGTGCCAGCAGTTTAACCCCACCCCACTACGAGCAGTACTTC. Its protein is CASSLTPPHYEQYF.

This clonotype occurred a few times. This chain joins TRBV29-1 and TRBJ1-2; D gene uncertain. From germline, CDR1 is SQVTM and CDR2 ANQGSEA. V was clipped by 4 bases and J by 4 bases, with 10 bases between them. The CDR3 runs 12 residues. The CDR3 protein is CSVAGQPYGYTF. CDR3 in DNA: TGCAGCGTTGCTGGGCAGCCCTATGGCTACACCTTC.

This clonotype was recorded at least ten times. The V and J genes are TRBV7-9 and TRBJ2-5; D is ambiguous. Germline CDR1 is SEHNR and CDR2 is FQNEAQ (reference sequence). Trimming stripped 4 bases from V and 1 base from J, with 16 bases between. This CDR3 is 16 amino acids long. CDR3 coding DNA: TGTGCCAGCAGCTCCGCGGACCTGAAGACCCAAGAGACCCAGTACTTC. Amino acid sequence: CASSSADLKTQETQYF.

This clonotype was seen a few times. This chain uses TRBV11-2 with TRBJ2-3; TRBD2 matches 11 bases. Trimming took 4 bases from V and 3 from J; bases not matched to a gene: 12. The CDR3 has 18 amino acids. Germline V gene sequence: CDR1 SGHAT, CDR2 FQNNGV. The CDR3 nucleotides are TGTGCCAGCAGCTCACAGATACGACTAGCGGGAAGTACAGATACGCAGTATTTT. Translating it yields CASSSQIRLAGSTDTQYF.

The chain joins TRBV4-2 to TRBJ2-3; 9 bases fit TRBD2. The CDR3 covers 17 residues. Per germline, CDR1 LGHNA and CDR2 YNFKEQ. V shed 4 bases and J 6 bases; nucleotides not matched to a gene: 14. This CDR3 is CASSPSEFSGGMDTQYF. The CDR3 DNA follows: TGTGCCAGCAGCCCCTCAGAATTTAGCGGGGGTATGGATACGCAGTATTTT.

This clonotype was counted a few times. This chain connects TRBV5-1 to TRBJ1-1; 9 nucleotides agree with TRBD1. CDR1 and CDR2 from the germline V gene are SGHRS and YFSETQ. V shed 1 base, J shed 8 bases, and the junction held 6 bases outside the gene matches. The CDR3 contains 14 residues. The CDR3 protein is CASSLTTGTGEAFF. The CDR3 DNA sequence: TGCGCCAGCAGCTTGACAACCGGGACAGGGGAAGCTTTCTTT.

The chain recombines TRBV29-1 with TRBJ2-6; perhaps TRBD1 as D (5 bases). CDR3 size: 17 residues. Between the trimmed V and J ends, which lost 4 bases and 0 bases, there was a span of 16 bases. Looked up from germline, CDR1 is SQVTM and CDR2 is ANQGSEA. The CDR3 loop reads CSVGVGRVSSGANVLTF. The CDR3 coding sequence is TGCAGCGTTGGAGTCGGCAGGGTCAGCTCTGGGGCCAACGTCCTGACTTTC.

V gene TRBV11-2 combines with J gene TRBJ2-5, with a weak D call TRBD2 (5 bases). The length of the CDR3 is 19 residues. The germline gives CDR1 SGHAT, CDR2 FQNNGV. V was cut by 5 bases and J by 2 bases, with 27 bases left in between. The CDR3: CASSRRNNYGRASQETQYF. CDR3 bases: TGTGCCAGCAGCCGGCGGAATAATTACGGGCGGGCGTCACAAGAGACCCAGTACTTC. Using reference TRBV11-2 and TRBJ2-5 for the parts outside the CDR3, the full variable domain is EAGVAQSPRYKIIEKRQSVAFWCNPISGHATLYWYQQILGQGPKLLIQFQNNGVVDDSQLPKDRFSAERLKGVDSTLKIQPAKLEDSAVYLCASSRRNNYGRASQETQYFGPGTRLLVL.

The J gene is TRBJ2-5, the V gene TRBV12-3 or TRBV12-4, with a weak D call TRBD1 (8 bases). V lost 6 bases, J lost 3 bases, and 20 bases lay in between. The CDR3 consists of 16 residues. As DNA, the CDR3 is TGTGCCAGCAGCCTAGGACAGGGAGGGGTGGAAGAGACCCAGTACTTC. Translated: CASSLGQGGVEETQYF.

The J gene is TRBJ2-5, the V gene TRBV6-2 or TRBV6-3, with 11 positions matching TRBD2. The junction had 8 bases not matched to a gene; V was cut back by 6 bases and J by 5 bases. The CDR3 is 15 amino acids. Germline V gives CDR1 MNHEY, CDR2 SVGEGT. The CDR3 DNA reads TGTGCCAGCAGCGCCCTAGCGGGAGGCGGTGAGACCCAGTACTTC. Translation: CASSALAGGGETQYF.

The chain couples TRBV28 to TRBJ2-5; 11 bases match TRBD2. Germline V gene lookup returns CDR1 MDHEN and CDR2 SYDVKM. J gave up 4 bases and V 5 bases, and 6 bases lay outside the gene matches. This CDR3 is 15 amino acids long. CDR3 sequence: CASSLSGRGIETQYF. Here the CDR3 DNA reads TGTGCCAGCAGTCTTAGCGGGAGGGGTATAGAGACCCAGTACTTC.

The chain joins TRBV3-1 to TRBJ2-7; D gene unclear. Germline assignment: CDR1 LGHDT and CDR2 YNNKEL (reference sequence). This CDR3 comprises 12 residues. Trimming stripped 0 bases from V and 3 bases from J, with 3 bases between. CDR3 coding DNA: TGTGCCAGCAGCCAAGAAGACTACGAGCAGTACTTC. Residues: CASSQEDYEQYF.

The chain recombines TRBV5-1 with TRBJ1-6; TRBD1 matches at 8 bases. CDR3 length: 15 residues. Germline assignment: CDR1 SGHRS and CDR2 YFSETQ. Trimming at V came to 0 bases and at J to 9 bases, leaving 5 bases not matched to a gene. The CDR3, as DNA: TGCGCCAGCAGCTTGGGATCCACAGGGGGTTCACCCCTCCACTTT. It specifies CASSLGSTGGSPLHF.

The genes are TRBV2 and TRBJ1-6, with a possible D match to TRBD1 (5 bases). Between the trimmed V and J ends, which lost 1 base and 10 bases, there was a span of 11 bases. There are 14 residues in the CDR3. Germline V CDR1 and CDR2: SNHLY, FYNNEI. The CDR3 sequence is CASSEEGEVSPLHF. In DNA, the CDR3 is TGTGCCAGCAGTGAAGAAGGGGAAGTATCACCCCTCCACTTT.

V is TRBV18 and J is TRBJ2-5; D unresolved. This CDR3 region has 12 residues. Germline CDR1 and CDR2: KGHSH and LQKENI. Trimming cost V 2 bases and J 4 bases, with 5 bases left between them. The CDR3 nucleotides are TGTGCCAGCTCACCAAGCCCAGAGACCCAGTACTTC. Residues: CASSPSPETQYF.